This is a list of T cell receptor beta chains from one sample in a study of blood T cell repertoires in COVID-19. TCRdb's copy holds only in-frame clones and misses some; the assay was immunoSEQ multiplex PCR. In the table there are about 73,000 clones, about 88% of which are singletons. Material for sequencing was peripheral blood. Receptor source: a man older than 75 with acute or convalescent COVID-19. Both conserved end residues are part of each CDR3. A D gene is named only where the DNA matches it firmly. Some rows mark clone size as missing; the rest say once, few, many or name a class of expanded clone.

length	D	size	V	J	DNA	CDR3
16	TRBD2	.	TRBV30	TRBJ2-2	TGTGCCTGGAGTCACTATGCGGGAGGATACACCGGGGAGCTGTTTTTT	CAWSHYAGGYTGELFF
14	TRBD1	.	TRBV28	TRBJ1-1	TGTGCCAGCAGTGCAGACAGGGTTTCAACTGAAGCTTTCTTT	CASSADRVSTEAFF
14	.	.	TRBV10-1	TRBJ2-3	TGCGCCAGCTCTGGTGGTGCTAGCCCAGATACGCAGTATTTT	CASSGGASPDTQYF
15	.	.	TRBV5-4	TRBJ1-1	TGTGCCAGCAGCCCCCCACAGGGAGTAAACACTGAAGCTTTCTTT	CASSPPQGVNTEAFF
16	.	.	TRBV18	TRBJ1-1	TGTGCCAGCTCGGAAAGGCGGGGGTCGGGAGTGACTGAAGCTTTCTTT	CASSERRGSGVTEAFF
14	TRBD1	.	TRBV29-1	TRBJ1-2	TGCAGCGTTTCCCCGGGACAGGGTAACTATGGCTACACCTTC	CSVSPGQGNYGYTF
16	.	.	TRBV10-3	TRBJ1-6	TGTGCCATCAGTGGTAGGCCCACGGAGGGTAATTCACCCCTCCACTTT	CAISGRPTEGNSPLHF
19	TRBD2	.	TRBV4-1	TRBJ2-2	TGCGCCAGCAGCCAAATCGGGGTGACTAGCGGGAGATGGGGCGGGGAGCTGTTTTTT	CASSQIGVTSGRWGGELFF
13	.	.	TRBV15	TRBJ2-7	TGTGCCACCAGCAGAGGCAGGACCTACGAGCAGTACTTC	CATSRGRTYEQYF
13	TRBD1	.	TRBV2	TRBJ2-2	TGTGCCAGCAGTCTACAGGGGCCCGGGGAGCTGTTTTTT	CASSLQGPGELFF
15	TRBD1	.	TRBV5-1	TRBJ2-5	TGCGCCAGCAGCACAAGGACAGGGGGCGCGGAGACCCAGTACTTC	CASSTRTGGAETQYF
14	.	few	TRBV7-2	TRBJ1-5	TGTGCCAGCAGCTTATTAATTGTGTCGGAGCCCCAGCATTTT	CASSLLIVSEPQHF
16	.	.	TRBV3-1/TRBV3-2	TRBJ2-1	TGTGCCAGCAGCCAAGATGGAGGGAGCTCCTACAATGAGCAGTTCTTC	CASSQDGGSSYNEQFF
16	TRBD1	few	TRBV7-7	TRBJ2-3	TGTGCTAGCAGCTTAGGCAGGGGGTCTAGCACAGATACGCAGTATTTT	CASSLGRGSSTDTQYF
14	TRBD1	.	TRBV2	TRBJ2-7	TGTGCCAGCAATAGGGACAGGGGGGCCTACGAGCAGTACTTC	CASNRDRGAYEQYF
16	TRBD2	few	TRBV5-4	TRBJ2-5	TGTGCCAGCAGGGAGGGACTAGCGGGGGGGCTGGAGACCCAGTACTTC	CASREGLAGGLETQYF
15	TRBD1	.	TRBV9	TRBJ1-2	TGTGCCAGCAGCCCCTTGGACAGGGGTGGCTATGGCTACACCTTC	CASSPLDRGGYGYTF
15	.	.	TRBV27	TRBJ2-1	TGTGCCAGCAGTTTAGCGGGACGGGCCTACAATGAGCAGTTCTTC	CASSLAGRAYNEQFF
16	TRBD2	.	TRBV3-1/TRBV3-2	TRBJ2-3	TGTGCCAGCAGCCAAGATGTCGGGGGGGCGACAGATACGCAGTATTTT	CASSQDVGGATDTQYF
15	.	.	TRBV19	TRBJ1-1	TGTGCCAGTACCAGTAACGGGATTACGAACACTGAAGCTTTCTTT	CASTSNGITNTEAFF
16	TRBD1	.	TRBV19	TRBJ2-1	TGTGCCAGTAGCCCAGGGGGGACAGGGATTGGCAATGAGCAGTTCTTC	CASSPGGTGIGNEQFF
14	.	few	TRBV3-1/TRBV3-2	TRBJ1-1	TGTGCCAGCAGCCAAGCGGAGGGAAACACTGAAGCTTTCTTT	CASSQAEGNTEAFF
14	TRBD1	.	TRBV28	TRBJ1-6	TGTGCCAGCAGTTTGGGGGACAGGAATTCACCCCTCCACTTT	CASSLGDRNSPLHF
11	.	.	TRBV28	TRBJ2-5	TGTGCCAGCAGTTCGAGGGAGACCCAGTACTTC	CASSSRETQYF
13	.	.	TRBV30	TRBJ1-4	TGTGCCTGGAGTCGGCAGGCCTTGATAGGACTGTTTTTT	CAWSRQALIGLFF
15	TRBD1	.	TRBV27	TRBJ1-2	TGTGCCAGCAGTTTAAGTAGGGGGCCCTACTATGGCTACACCTTC	CASSLSRGPYYGYTF
15	TRBD1	few	TRBV5-1	TRBJ2-7	TGCGCCAGCAGCACCTCTGTGACAGGGGTGGAAGAGCAGTACTTC	CASSTSVTGVEEQYF
14	.	.	TRBV5-1	TRBJ2-1	TGCGCCAGCAGCTTCGGTCCCCCCTACAATGAGCAGTTCTTC	CASSFGPPYNEQFF
15	TRBD2	.	TRBV30	TRBJ2-7	TGTGCCTGGAGTGTCCGGACTAGCGGGGCCTACGAGCAGTACTTC	CAWSVRTSGAYEQYF
13	.	.	TRBV5-4	TRBJ1-1	TGTGCCAGCAGCTGGGGGGGCGCGGATGAAGCTTTCTTT	CASSWGGADEAFF
16	TRBD2	.	TRBV5-5	TRBJ2-3	TGTGCCAGCAGTTATCCGGGACTAGCGGGAGGAAATACGCAGTATTTT	CASSYPGLAGGNTQYF
15	.	.	TRBV5-4	TRBJ1-1	TGTGCCAGCAGCTTCGGTTGGGGGGGGAACACTGAAGCTTTCTTT	CASSFGWGGNTEAFF
12	.	.	TRBV5-5	TRBJ1-1	TGTGCCAGCAGCTTGAACAGAGCTGAAGCTTTCTTT	CASSLNRAEAFF
14	.	.	TRBV3-1/TRBV3-2	TRBJ2-2	TGTGCCAGCAGCCACCAGGGTAACACCGGGGAGCTGTTTTTT	CASSHQGNTGELFF
15	.	.	TRBV7-2	TRBJ2-1	TGTGCCAGCAGCCCCCGCGGGGTAAGCTACAATGAGCAGTTCTTC	CASSPRGVSYNEQFF
12	.	.	TRBV12-3/TRBV12-4	TRBJ2-1	TGTGCCAGCACGCAAGCCCACAATGAGCAGTTCTTC	CASTQAHNEQFF
19	.	.	TRBV21-1	TRBJ2-7	TGTGCCAGCAGCAAATTGAGCAGCGGGAGGGCCAAAATTCGCTACGAGCAGTACTTC	CASSKLSSGRAKIRYEQYF
14	.	.	TRBV19	TRBJ1-1	TGTGCCAGTAGTACGACAGGCTTGAACACTGAAGCTTTCTTT	CASSTTGLNTEAFF
15	.	.	TRBV29-1	TRBJ1-5	TGCAGCGTTGAAGGGCACAGGGTACCAGAATCGTCCCAGCATTTT	CSVEGHRVPESSQHF
15	TRBD1	.	TRBV7-9	TRBJ1-3	TGTGCCAGCAGCCAAGGGGGCTCCCCTGGAAACACCATATATTTT	CASSQGGSPGNTIYF
15	TRBD1	.	TRBV3-1/TRBV3-2	TRBJ1-1	TGTGCCAGCAGTCGGACAGGGGTCATGAACACTGAAGCTTTCTTT	CASSRTGVMNTEAFF
11	.	.	TRBV12-3/TRBV12-4	TRBJ1-1	TGTGCCAGCAAAGAGGGTTTTGAAGCTTTCTTT	CASKEGFEAFF
13	.	.	TRBV28	TRBJ2-7	TGTGCCAGCAGCCTACAGGTCCCCTACGAGCAGTACTTC	CASSLQVPYEQYF
14	.	.	TRBV19	TRBJ1-1	TGTGCCAGTAGTATAGCAGGGGTGGGGACTGAAGCTTTCTTT	CASSIAGVGTEAFF
13	.	.	TRBV3-1/TRBV3-2	TRBJ2-3	TGTGCCAGCAGCCCTGCCGGGGGAGATACGCAGTATTTT	CASSPAGGDTQYF
13	.	.	TRBV29-1	TRBJ1-2	TGCAGCGCCCTTAACTCGATGTTGTATGGCTACACCTTC	CSALNSMLYGYTF
14	.	.	TRBV5-4	TRBJ2-7	TGTGCCAGCAGCTTGCGGGTTGCCGACGGCGAGCAGTACTTC	CASSLRVADGEQYF
14	TRBD1	.	TRBV25-1	TRBJ1-4	TGTGCCAGCACCCAGACAGGGCTAGATGAAAAACTGTTTTTT	CASTQTGLDEKLFF
15	.	.	TRBV3-1/TRBV3-2	TRBJ2-3	TGTGCCAGCAGCCACACGGTTGAAAGCACAGATACGCAGTATTTT	CASSHTVESTDTQYF
14	.	.	TRBV3-1/TRBV3-2	TRBJ2-5	TGTGCCAGCAGCCTAGAGGTGGGGAGCGAGACCCAGTACTTC	CASSLEVGSETQYF